These 26 T cell receptor beta chains were all obtained from the same sample, sequenced in a study of Ad26.COV2.S vaccination and SARS-CoV-2 variants. TCRdb's copy holds only in-frame clones and misses some; the assay was immunoSEQ multiplex PCR. The table has a few hundred thousand clones, 80% to 95% seen once. Treatment here: about 20 received Ad26.COV2.S at low or high dose, single or two shots; about five received placebo; per-sample allocation not given. Repertoires come from day 63 after the first vaccine or placebo injection. The material was peripheral blood, obtained in a trial of Ad26.COV2.S vaccine versus placebo. All receptors come from a person between 18 and 65 years old who received the Ad26.COV2.S COVID-19 vaccine or a placebo.

This sequence joins TRBV11-3 and TRBJ2-7, with 9 bases aligning to TRBD1. This CDR3 spans 13 amino acids. V lost 3 bases to trimming and J lost 4 bases; unmatched junction nucleotides: 1. Germline V lookup: CDR1 SGHNT, CDR2 YENEEA. CDR3 region: CASSLGTGYEQYF. The CDR3 DNA sequence: TGTGCCAGCAGCTTGGGGACAGGGTACGAGCAGTACTTC.

The V and J genes are TRBV27 and TRBJ2-7; possibly TRBD2 for D (6 bases). Between the trimmed V and J ends, which lost 2 bases and 0 bases, there was a span of 11 bases. The length of the CDR3 is 15 residues. Germline CDR1 reads MNHEY; CDR2 reads SMNVEV (reference sequence). CDR3 sequence: CASSLKRANSYEQYF. The CDR3 coding sequence is TGTGCCAGCAGTTTAAAGCGGGCCAACTCCTACGAGCAGTACTTC.

In its sample, this clone was seen a few times. The same CDR3 also results from other DNA sequences found in this sample. The chain recombines TRBV18 with TRBJ2-1; no clear D. CDR1 and CDR2 from the germline V gene are KGHSH and LQKENI. The V gene lost 2 bases and the J gene lost 4 bases, with 6 bases spanning the gap. This CDR3 comprises 13 residues. CDR3 coding DNA: TGTGCCAGCTCACCAACTGGTTACAATGAGCAGTTCTTC. It codes for CASSPTGYNEQFF.

The CDR3 DNA reads as TGCGCCAGCAGCTTGTGGTCGGGGCCCACCGGGGAGCTGTTTTTT. This codes for CASSLWSGPTGELFF. V usage is TRBV5-1 and J usage is TRBJ2-2, with D perhaps TRBD1 or TRBD2 (5 bases each). The germline V and J ends were trimmed by 1 base and 4 bases, with 11 bases remaining between them. The CDR3 has 15 amino acids. CDR1 is SGHRS and CDR2 is YFSETQ in the germline V gene.

At least ten counts were recorded for this clone. The genes are TRBV28 and TRBJ1-5, with D maybe TRBD1 (6 bases). The length of the CDR3 is 16 residues. Trimming shortened V by 4 bases and J by 7 bases, and 20 bases separated the two germline ends. CDR1 and CDR2 (germline): MDHEN, SYDVKM. The DNA of the CDR3 is TGTGCCAGCAGTTGGGACTGGGGGGGCGCCGGGCAGCCCCAGCATTTT. As protein: CASSWDWGGAGQPQHF.

The V gene is TRBV7-9, the J gene TRBJ1-5, with D tentatively TRBD1 (5 bases). There are 17 residues in the CDR3. V lost 5 bases, J lost 0 bases, and 17 bases lay in between. CDR1 is SEHNR and CDR2 is FQNEAQ in the germline V gene (reference sequence). In DNA, the CDR3 is TGTGCCAGCAGCCCCGGGAGGGGATTTAATAGCAATCAGCCCCAGCATTTT. This translates into CASSPGRGFNSNQPQHF.

The V and J genes are TRBV7-2 and TRBJ2-5; 13 nucleotides align to TRBD2. Germline CDR1 is SGHTA and CDR2 is FQGNSA. The CDR3 contains 16 residues. V trimming: 6 bases; J trimming: 1 base; junction bases outside the gene matches: 5. CDR3: CASRSGLAGVQETQYF. The CDR3 DNA is TGTGCCAGCAGAAGTGGACTAGCGGGAGTCCAAGAGACCCAGTACTTC.

V is TRBV7-2 and J is TRBJ1-2, with 9 bases that match TRBD1. The CDR3 totals 16 residues. Trimming removed 5 bases from V and 4 bases from J; junction bases left unmatched: 11. CDR1 is SGHTA, CDR2 FQGNSA, per germline. CDR3 in DNA: TGTGCCAGCAGCCGCACCAACAGGGGGCGCTTCTATGGCTACACCTTC. Its translation is CASSRTNRGRFYGYTF. The full variable domain, rest sourced from reference TRBV7-2 and TRBJ1-2, is GAGVSQSPSNKVTEKGKDVELRCDPISGHTALYWYRQSLGQGLEFLIYFQGNSAPDKSGLPSDRFSAERTGGSVSTLTIQRTQQEDSAVYLCASSRTNRGRFYGYTFGSGTRLTVV.

The rearrangement joins TRBV7-3 to TRBJ2-2; 7 bases align to TRBD2. The junction had 3 bases not matched to a gene; V was cut back by 5 bases and J by 3 bases. This CDR3 has 14 residues. Germline V gene data show CDR1 as SGHTA and CDR2 as FQGTGA. This CDR3 reads CASSLSGYTGELFF. The CDR3, as DNA: TGTGCCAGCAGCCTTAGCGGGTACACCGGGGAGCTGTTTTTT. The entire variable domain, with the rest obtained from reference TRBV7-3 and TRBJ2-2, is as follows: GAGVSQTPSNKVTEKGKYVELRCDPISGHTALYWYRQSLGQGPEFLIYFQGTGAADDSGLPNDRFFAVRPEGSVSTLKIQRTERGDSAVYLCASSLSGYTGELFFGEGSRLTVL.

The rearrangement joins TRBV2 to TRBJ2-1, with 11 nucleotides matching TRBD2. V lost 0 bases, J lost 8 bases, and 6 bases stayed unmatched. The CDR3 totals 16 residues. CDR1 and CDR2 from the germline V gene are SNHLY and FYNNEI. CDR3 loop: CASSEALIAGGDEQFF. The DNA for the CDR3 is TGTGCCAGCAGTGAAGCGCTCATAGCGGGAGGGGATGAGCAGTTCTTC.

This chain connects TRBV18 to TRBJ2-7, with 7 bases fitting TRBD1. Germline CDR1 and CDR2: KGHSH and LQKENI. The CDR3 sequence is 13 residues long. V shed 4 bases, J shed 6 bases, and the junction held 6 bases outside the gene matches. The CDR3: CASSLKAGGEQYF. CDR3 sequence (DNA): TGTGCCAGCTCACTGAAGGCAGGGGGCGAGCAGTACTTC.

The rearrangement joins TRBV19 to TRBJ2-7; TRBD1 might be the D (6 bases). The length of the CDR3 is 14 residues. V was trimmed by 5 bases and J by 2 bases, leaving 13 bases between them. From germline, CDR1 is LNHDA and CDR2 SQIVND (reference sequence). The CDR3 DNA reads as TGTGCCAGTAGTCTCAGGACAGTTACCTACGAGCAGTACTTC. It codes for CASSLRTVTYEQYF.

This clone was counted a single time. The genes are TRBV6-5 and TRBJ2-7; no clear D gene. The CDR3 sequence is 13 residues long. CDR1 MNHEY and CDR2 SVGAGI come from the germline V gene. Trimming took off 6 bases at V and 7 bases at J, with 16 bases between the two ends. In DNA, the CDR3 is TGTGCCAGCAGAAGCAGGCCTTTGTGGGAGCAGTACTTC. Protein product: CASRSRPLWEQYF.

This clone was seen only once. A read error may produce the germline difference seen at one junction end. This chain connects TRBV7-3 to TRBJ2-3; tentatively, D is TRBD1 (5 bases). Germline lookup yields CDR1 SGHTA and CDR2 FQGTGA. The CDR3 covers 16 residues. The CDR3 sequence is CASSLTAPRVRDTQYF. Here the CDR3 DNA reads TGTGCCAGCAGCCTAACCGCCCCCAGGGTACGAGATACGCAGTATTTT.

V is TRBV5-6 and J is TRBJ2-7, with D possibly being TRBD2 (5 bases). Trimming removed 4 bases at V and 3 bases at J, with 20 bases between. Germline CDR1 and CDR2: SGHDT and YYEEEE. CDR3 size: 16 residues. As DNA, the CDR3 is TGTGCCAGCAGCCCACTAGACGGATCTGAACTCTACGAGCAGTACTTC. Its protein product is CASSPLDGSELYEQYF. Variable domain in full (rest from reference TRBV5-6 and TRBJ2-7): DAGVTQSPTHLIKTRGQQVTLRCSPKSGHDTVSWYQQALGQGPQFIFQYYEEEERQRGNFPDRFSGHQFPNYSSELNVNALLLGDSALYLCASSPLDGSELYEQYFGPGTRLTVT.

The rearrangement uses TRBV29-1 and TRBJ1-2; TRBD1 might be the D (6 bases). Germline V lookup: CDR1 SQVTM, CDR2 ANQGSEA. V was cut by 7 bases and J by 4 bases, with 13 bases left in between. CDR3 length: 12 amino acids. The CDR3 DNA sequence: TGCAGCGCCGAAACAGGGATCTATGGCTACACCTTC. Its translation: CSAETGIYGYTF.

V gene TRBV5-1 combines with J gene TRBJ2-5; 14 bases map to TRBD2. Trimming took 3 bases from V and 5 from J; bases not matched to a gene: 12. CDR3 length: 18 residues. Germline assignment: CDR1 SGHRS and CDR2 YFSETQ. The CDR3 region has the DNA TGCGCCAGCAGCTCCGGATTGACTAGCGGGAGGGCCGGGGAGACCCAGTACTTC. Protein: CASSSGLTSGRAGETQYF. Full variable domain (missing parts from reference TRBV5-1 and TRBJ2-5): KAGVTQTPRYLIKTRGQQVTLSCSPISGHRSVSWYQQTPGQGLQFLFEYFSETQRNKGNFPGRFSGRQFSNSRSEMNVSTLELGDSALYLCASSSGLTSGRAGETQYFGPGTRLLVL.

The chain combines TRBV3-1 (or the pseudogene TRBV3-2) with TRBJ2-5, with 10 bases fitting TRBD2. CDR1 and CDR2 (germline): LGHDT, YNNKEL (reference sequence). CDR3 length: 15 amino acids. The V gene end was trimmed by 1 base and the J gene end by 5 bases; junction bases not matched to a gene: 4. The CDR3 DNA follows: TGTGCCAGCAGCCAAGGGCCTAGCGGGAGTGAGACCCAGTACTTC. It codes for CASSQGPSGSETQYF.

The chain combines TRBV24-1 with TRBJ2-1, with 7 bases that match TRBD1. V shed 5 bases, J shed 8 bases, and the junction held 5 bases outside the gene matches. The CDR3 runs to 13 residues. Looked up from germline, CDR1 is KGHDR and CDR2 is SFDVKD. CDR3 DNA sequence: TGTGCCACCAGTGGACACACAGGGGATGAGCAGTTCTTC. This sequence encodes CATSGHTGDEQFF.

The chain couples TRBV5-4 to TRBJ2-5; TRBD2 matches 16 bases. CDR1 is SGHNT and CDR2 is YYREEE in the germline V gene (reference sequence). The CDR3 runs 16 residues. Trimming cost V 3 bases and J 7 bases; bases outside gene matches: 6. The CDR3 here is CASSSGLAGGPVTQYF. CDR3 DNA sequence: TGTGCCAGCAGCTCGGGACTAGCGGGAGGGCCCGTGACCCAGTACTTC.

The chain links TRBV28 to TRBJ1-2; D is undetermined. The V gene's germline CDR1 is MDHEN and CDR2 SYDVKM. The CDR3 totals 12 residues. The DNA for the CDR3 is TGTGTTACAAGTGGCAGCCTTCTTGGCTACACCTTC. Protein product: CVTSGSLLGYTF.

The chain joins TRBV7-9 to TRBJ2-5, with a weak D call TRBD1 (6 bases). CDR3 length equals 12 residues. Trimming pared 6 bases from V and 8 bases from J, leaving 13 bases between. Germline CDR1 is SEHNR and CDR2 is FQNEAQ (reference sequence). In DNA, the CDR3 is TGTGCCAGCAGTTTACAGGGAATCACCCAGTACTTC. The encoded protein is CASSLQGITQYF.

The chain uses TRBV9 and TRBJ2-3; D unclear. Germline values: CDR1 SGDLS, CDR2 YYNGEE. V was clipped by 3 bases and J by 1 base, with 3 bases between them. CDR3 length equals 12 residues. For the CDR3, the DNA is TGTGCCAGCAGCGGACGCACAGATACGCAGTATTTT. Its protein product is CASSGRTDTQYF.

The CDR3 sequence is CASSLVGGRAYNEQFF. Here the CDR3 DNA reads TGTGCCAGCAGCTTAGTTGGCGGGAGGGCTTACAATGAGCAGTTCTTC. V usage is TRBV7-8 and J usage is TRBJ2-1, with 9 bases matching TRBD2. Trimming removed 1 base from V and 4 bases from J; junction bases left unmatched: 5. The CDR3 spans 16 residues. The germline CDR1 and CDR2 sequences are SGHVS and FQNEAQ.

The chain combines TRBV14 with TRBJ1-6, with a tentative D call TRBD1 (5 bases). This CDR3 spans 13 amino acids. Per germline, CDR1 SGHDN and CDR2 FVKESK. Between the trimmed V and J ends, which lost 4 bases and 6 bases, there was a span of 7 bases. The CDR3 region is CASSPQGNSPLHF. As DNA, the CDR3 is TGTGCCAGCAGCCCTCAGGGTAATTCACCCCTCCACTTT.

The V and J genes are TRBV3-1 (or the pseudogene TRBV3-2) and TRBJ1-4, with a possible D match to TRBD1 (6 bases). The CDR3 loop spans 14 amino acids. Germline CDR1 reads LGHDT; CDR2 reads YNNKEL (reference sequence). V was clipped by 3 bases and J by 2 bases, with 7 bases between them. The CDR3 is CASSQGATNEKLFF. The DNA of the CDR3 is TGTGCCAGCAGCCAGGGGGCGACTAATGAAAAACTGTTTTTT.